This T cell receptor (beta chain) was sequenced for a study of neoadjuvant nivolumab and ipilimumab in lung cancer. Study information: Nivolumab 3 mg/kg was given days 1, 15 and 29, plus ipilimumab 1 mg/kg day 1 in combination.

Worth noting for this clone: Its antigen is not known.

Regarding the study as a whole: Higher pretherapy blood TCR richness went with higher resected-tumor richness. Compared with tumor-adjacent uninvolved lung, resected tumors showed greater richness and clonality.

The CDR3 contains 15 residues. The ends lost 2 bases at V and 5 bases at J; junction bases unmatched: 6. Germline V gives CDR1 SGHRS, CDR2 YFSETQ. Generated by immunoSEQ multiplex PCR, the TCRdb table keeps only in-frame clones and is missing some. The repertoire holds 15,000 to 20,000 clones, with less than 85% as singletons. Here the sequenced sample was tumor tissue, taken after neoadjuvant nivolumab, alone or with ipilimumab, at or shortly before surgery. This clonotype originated in an adult with non-small cell lung cancer. V usage is TRBV5-1 and J usage is TRBJ2-1, with TRBD2 matching over 8 bases. The CDR3 is CASSFGAGVHNEQFF. Written as DNA, the CDR3 is TGCGCCAGCAGCTTTGGAGCGGGGGTACACAATGAGCAGTTCTTC.